The next 10 T cell receptor beta chains were all read from a single sample in a study of cytomegalovirus exposure and HLA in healthy donors. The PCR made use of 60 Vbeta and 13 Jbeta primers. The table came from immunoSEQ multiplex PCR; TCRdb's copy has only in-frame clones and leaves some out. The sample shows under 80,000 clones, less than 85% of them seen only once. Material for sequencing was PBMCs. Receptors originate from a woman younger than 45 in good health and CMV-seronegative.

The rearrangement uses TRBV15 and TRBJ2-7; a possible D gene is TRBD2 (7 bases). V shed 3 bases and J shed 3 bases, with 15 bases lying between them. The CDR3 sequence is 15 residues long. In germline, CDR1 is LNHNV, CDR2 YYDKDF (reference sequence). CDR3 sequence: CATSSRGEGLYEQYF. The CDR3 coding sequence is TGTGCCACCAGCAGTAGGGGGGAGGGTCTCTACGAGCAGTACTTC.

This chain connects TRBV7-2 to TRBJ2-5; D unresolved. The V end lost 2 bases, the J end lost 4 bases, and 11 bases lay between the germline ends. The germline V gene has CDR1 SGHTA and CDR2 FQGNSA. This CDR3 region has 14 residues. This CDR3 reads CASSLYPGTETQYF. CDR3 nucleotides: TGTGCCAGCAGCTTATATCCAGGCACAGAGACCCAGTACTTC.

V gene TRBV4-1 combines with J gene TRBJ2-7, with TRBD2 matching over 7 bases. The CDR3 spans 12 residues. The V gene's germline CDR1 is MGHRA and CDR2 YSYEKL. Losses at the gene ends were 3 bases for V and 5 bases for J; bases not matched to a gene: 1. The CDR3: CASSHAGDEQYV. CDR3 nucleotides: TGCGCCAGCAGCCACGCGGGAGACGAGCAGTACGTC.

Turning to this clone: The same CDR3 arises from other DNA sequences in this sample as well. The genes are TRBV9 and TRBJ2-3, with a possible D match to TRBD2 (6 bases). This CDR3 has 15 amino acids. Germline V gene sequence: CDR1 SGDLS, CDR2 YYNGEE. V was pared by 1 base and J by 2 bases, with 11 bases between. The CDR3 protein is CASSVKSGVTDTQYF. The CDR3 DNA is TGTGCCAGCAGCGTAAAGTCGGGGGTCACAGATACGCAGTATTTT.

On this clone itself: The germline gene is not matched at one end of the junction; a read error may be the cause. This sequence joins TRBV6-5 and TRBJ1-2, with D possibly matching TRBD1 (5 bases). The CDR3 runs 15 residues. The germline gives CDR1 MNHEY, CDR2 SVGAGI. Written as DNA, the CDR3 is TGTGCCAGCAGTTACTCGATTACAGGTTACTATGACTACACCTTC. The encoded protein is CASSYSITGYYDYTF.

V gene TRBV18 combines with J gene TRBJ2-5; D may be TRBD2 (5 bases). V was pared by 6 bases and J by 3 bases, with 11 bases between. The CDR3 runs 13 residues. Germline V lookup: CDR1 KGHSH, CDR2 LQKENI. Here the CDR3 reads CASSFGMKETQYF. The CDR3 DNA sequence: TGTGCCAGCTCGTTCGGGATGAAAGAGACCCAGTACTTC. The whole variable domain, remainder taken from reference TRBV18 and TRBJ2-5, is NAGVMQNPRHLVRRRGQEARLRCSPMKGHSHVYWYRQLPEEGLKFMVYLQKENIIDESGMPKERFSAEFPKEGPSILRIQQVVRGDSAAYFCASSFGMKETQYFGPGTRLLVL.

A note on this clone: Other nucleotide sequences in the sample specify the same CDR3. The chain recombines TRBV7-8 with TRBJ2-1; 7 bases match TRBD2. From germline, CDR1 is SGHVS and CDR2 FQNEAQ. This CDR3 spans 18 amino acids. The J segment lost 2 bases and the V segment lost 4 bases, leaving 14 bases of the junction unmatched. Here the CDR3 reads CASSSGHGGSRTYNEQFF. CDR3 nucleotides: TGTGCCAGCAGCTCCGGACACGGCGGGAGCCGGACCTACAATGAGCAGTTCTTC.

The V call is TRBV9, the J call TRBJ1-5; D ambiguous. CDR3 length: 13 residues. Looked up from germline, CDR1 is SGDLS and CDR2 is YYNGEE. V dropped 2 bases and J dropped 4 bases, with 7 bases sitting between them. The CDR3 loop is CASSVSVNQPQHF. The CDR3 DNA reads TGTGCCAGCAGCGTCAGTGTTAATCAGCCCCAGCATTTT.

V gene TRBV19 combines with J gene TRBJ1-6; D is undetermined. V was clipped by 0 bases and J by 10 bases, with 10 bases between them. The CDR3 consists of 14 residues. Germline V CDR1 and CDR2: LNHDA, SQIVND (reference sequence). CDR3 loop: CASSIEPGRSPLHF. CDR3 coding DNA: TGTGCCAGTAGTATAGAACCGGGAAGGTCACCCCTCCACTTT.

This clone has just a few counts. The chain uses TRBV6-6 and TRBJ2-3; 12 bases are shared with TRBD2. The CDR3 covers 16 residues. Germline CDR1 and CDR2: MNHNY and SVGAGI (reference sequence). Trimming removed 5 bases from V and 4 bases from J; junction bases left unmatched: 7. CDR3 protein: CASSHQTSGSADTQYF. DNA for the CDR3: TGTGCCAGCAGTCACCAGACTAGCGGGAGTGCAGATACGCAGTATTTT.